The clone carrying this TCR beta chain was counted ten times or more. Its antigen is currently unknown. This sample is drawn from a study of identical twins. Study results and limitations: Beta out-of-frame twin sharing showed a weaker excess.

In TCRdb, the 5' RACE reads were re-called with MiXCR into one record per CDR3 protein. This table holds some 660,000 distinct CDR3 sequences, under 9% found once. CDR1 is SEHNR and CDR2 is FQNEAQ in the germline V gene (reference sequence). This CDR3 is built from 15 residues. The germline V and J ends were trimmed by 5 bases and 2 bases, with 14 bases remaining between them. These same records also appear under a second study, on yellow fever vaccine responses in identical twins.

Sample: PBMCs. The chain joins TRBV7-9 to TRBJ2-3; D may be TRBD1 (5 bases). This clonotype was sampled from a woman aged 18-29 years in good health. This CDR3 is CASSPGDRPTDTQYF. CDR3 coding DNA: TGTGCCAGCAGCCCCGGTGACAGACCCACAGATACGCAGTATTTT.